The clone carrying this T cell receptor beta chain was picked up a small number of times. CDR1 ENHRY and CDR2 SYGVKD come from the germline V gene. CDR3 length equals 12 residues. V was trimmed by 3 bases and J by 5 bases, leaving 5 bases between them. Isolated PBMCs totaled at least 7 million in each sample. Together with a sample-barcoded 5' primer, a J-beta primer mix was included in a second PCR lasting roughly 6 to 12 cycles. TCRdb itself ran the 5' RACE reads through MiXCR, one entry per CDR3 protein. The sample lists approximately 830,000 distinct CDR3 sequences; around 68% were seen once. These data come from a study of blood T cells in healthy people across ages.

The sequencing sample was made of blood. The receptor was derived from a young man in good health. The chain recombines TRBV10-3 with TRBJ2-4; perhaps TRBD1 as D (5 bases). The CDR3 nucleotides are TGTGCCATCAGTGACAGGGAAAACATTCAGTACTTC. Translation: CAISDRENIQYF.